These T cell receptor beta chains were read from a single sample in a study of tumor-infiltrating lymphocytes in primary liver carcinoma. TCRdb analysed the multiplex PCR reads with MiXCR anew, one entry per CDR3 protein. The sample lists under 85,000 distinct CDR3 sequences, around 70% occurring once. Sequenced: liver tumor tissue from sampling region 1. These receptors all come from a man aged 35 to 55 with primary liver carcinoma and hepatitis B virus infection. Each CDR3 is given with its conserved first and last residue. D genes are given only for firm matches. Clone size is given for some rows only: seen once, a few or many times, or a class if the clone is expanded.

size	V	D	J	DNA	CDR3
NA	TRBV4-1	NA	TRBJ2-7	TGCGGCAGCAGCCAAGGTGTAGCGGAGGAGCAGTACTTC	CGSSQGVAEEQYF
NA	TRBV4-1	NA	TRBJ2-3	TGCGCCAGCAGCCCAGAGCCGGGAATAAGCACAGATACGCAGTATTTT	CASSPEPGISTDTQYF
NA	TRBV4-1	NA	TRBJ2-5	TGCGCCAACAACCAAGCGGCCAGTGCGACCCAGTACTTC	CANNQAASATQYF
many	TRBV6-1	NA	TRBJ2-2	TGTGCCAGCAAAAAAAGGGAAGGGAACACCGGGGAGCTGTTTTTT	CASKKREGNTGELFF
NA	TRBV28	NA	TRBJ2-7	TGTGCCATCTCGCGCCAATTCGTCTACGAGCACTACTTC	CAISRQFVYEHYF
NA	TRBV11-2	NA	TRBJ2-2	TGTGCCAACAGCTTACGGCCGGAGAACACCAGGGAGCTGTTTTTT	CANSLRPENTRELFF
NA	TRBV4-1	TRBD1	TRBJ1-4	TGCGCCAGCATCCAAGATAAGGGACAGATCAATGAAAAACTGTTTTTT	CASIQDKGQINEKLFF
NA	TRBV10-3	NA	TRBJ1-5	TGTGCCTTCAGTGTGGACAGCTTTCAGCACCAGCATTTT	CAFSVDSFQHQHF
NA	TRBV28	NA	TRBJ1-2	TGTGCCAGCAGGATCGGTACAAGTTTGACTAGATATGACTACACCTTT	CASRIGTSLTRYDYTF
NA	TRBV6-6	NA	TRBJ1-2	TGTGCCAGCAGTTGCGACATGGCCGGCTACACCTTT	CASSCDMAGYTF
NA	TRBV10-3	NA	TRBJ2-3	TGTGCCATCAGTGAGTCGTTCTCGGGATCACGACTCACAGATACGCAGTATTTT	CAISESFSGSRLTDTQYF
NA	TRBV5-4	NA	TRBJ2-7	TGTGCCAGCAGCTTGTCCGGGAAATCCTGCGAGCAGTACTTC	CASSLSGKSCEQYF
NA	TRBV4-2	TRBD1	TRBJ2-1	TGTGCCAGTAGCCTCCCGGGACAGGACTACAATGAGCAGTTCTTC	CASSLPGQDYNEQFF
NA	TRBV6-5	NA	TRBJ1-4	TGTGCCAGCAGTTATAGGCCTCCTCCTGGGGCGGCAAATAATGAAAAACTGTTTTTT	CASSYRPPPGAANNEKLFF
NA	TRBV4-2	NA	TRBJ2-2	TGTGCTAGCCGCCAAGACGAGGACGAGCAGTCAGCCGGGGAGCTGTTTTTT	CASRQDEDEQSAGELFF
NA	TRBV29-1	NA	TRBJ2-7	TGCAGCGTTCTTGAGGCCGGGAAGGGAGAGCACTACTTC	CSVLEAGKGEHYF
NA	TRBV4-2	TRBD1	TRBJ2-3	TGTGTCAGCAGCCATGCACAGGGGGTTGAGCCAGATATGCAGTATTTT	CVSSHAQGVEPDMQYF
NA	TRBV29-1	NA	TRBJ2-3	TGCAGAGTTGACCCTACAGGAGCAAAAGATACGCAGTATTTT	CRVDPTGAKDTQYF
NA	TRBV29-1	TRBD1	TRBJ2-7	TGCAACCCCCGGGACAGGAAGTACTTC	CNPRDRKYF